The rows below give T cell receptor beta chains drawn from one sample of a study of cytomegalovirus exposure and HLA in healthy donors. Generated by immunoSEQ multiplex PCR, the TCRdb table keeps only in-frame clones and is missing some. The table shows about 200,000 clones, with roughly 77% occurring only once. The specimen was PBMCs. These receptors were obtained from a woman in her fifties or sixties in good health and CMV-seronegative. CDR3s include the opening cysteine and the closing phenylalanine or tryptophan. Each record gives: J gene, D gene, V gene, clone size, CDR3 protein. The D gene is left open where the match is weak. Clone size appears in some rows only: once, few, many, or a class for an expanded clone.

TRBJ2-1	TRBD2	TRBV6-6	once	CASSYPGLAATREQFF
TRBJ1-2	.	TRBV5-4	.	CASSLGGGATDLYGYTF
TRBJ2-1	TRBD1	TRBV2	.	CASRGTGNYNEQFF
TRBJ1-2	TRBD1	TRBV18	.	CASSPFEGQAKSYGYTF
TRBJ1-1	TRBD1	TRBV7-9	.	CASSWDRATEAFF
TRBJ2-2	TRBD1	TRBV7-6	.	CASSLLGQGATGELFF
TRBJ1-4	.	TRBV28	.	CASRTGKYEKLFF
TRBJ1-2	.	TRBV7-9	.	CASSSRGGRSLGYTF
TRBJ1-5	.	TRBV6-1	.	CASSEDVTGPNQPQHF
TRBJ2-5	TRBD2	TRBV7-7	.	CASSPRLAGGQETQYF
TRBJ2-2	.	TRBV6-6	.	CASSRNTGELFF
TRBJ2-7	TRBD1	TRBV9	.	CASSVTGTASYEQYF
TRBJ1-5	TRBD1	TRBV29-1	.	CSVVVGQSNQPQHF
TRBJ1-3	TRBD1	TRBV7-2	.	CASSPGTGYGSGNTIYF
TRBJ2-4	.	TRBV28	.	CASTNPRNIQYF
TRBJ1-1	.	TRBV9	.	CASSVAPGTEAFF
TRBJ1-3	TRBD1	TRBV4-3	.	CASSRDRVGGNTIYF
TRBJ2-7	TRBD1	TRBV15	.	CATSTTGDHEQYF
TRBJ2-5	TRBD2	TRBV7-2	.	CASSSKSGGLQETQYF